The present T cell receptor beta chain was sequenced within a study of shared clonotypes between healthy human individuals. Study context: Donors had three CD4 naive, three CD4 memory, two CD8 naive and one CD8 memory plate apiece. Study observations and caveats: Against clonotypes common to all four donors, non-shared ones had lower generation probabilities.

In replicate PCRs of sorted subsets, around 200 ng DNA, tens of thousands of T cell genomes, was used. As processed by the authors: Filtering of immunoSEQ junctional sequences could not match full-length read filtering. The method was immunoSEQ multiplex PCR; TCRdb's version includes in-frame clones alone and lacks a portion of them. V, J and clone size are taken as reported in that table, and D and trimming were inferred from the DNA itself. The data show millions of clones, 85% to 95% seen once. A single count supports this clone. The target antigen is unknown. Germline V gives CDR1 MNHEY, CDR2 SMNVEV (reference sequence). This CDR3 region has 14 residues. V shed 5 bases and J 2 bases; nucleotides not matched to a gene: 6.

The clonotype was recovered from a young man in good health. The chain joins TRBV27 to TRBJ2-7, with 7 bases identical to TRBD1. The sample was naive CD4+ T cells sorted from blood. Subset described: CD45RA+ positively selected. This CDR3 is CASSAPGTAYEQYF. CDR3 DNA sequence: TGTGCCAGCAGTGCCCCCGGGACAGCCTACGAGCAGTACTTC.